This TCR beta chain was sequenced in a study of T-cell reconstitution after alpha-beta-depleted transplantation in children. Unique molecular identifiers were incorporated into the prepared TCRbeta library. TCRdb independently ran MiXCR on the PCR reads; one entry per CDR3 protein. The data contain roughly 400,000 distinct CDR3 sequences, about 20% of them singletons. Looked up from germline, CDR1 is LGHNA and CDR2 is YNFKEQ. This CDR3 is built from 15 residues. The trim removed 3 bases at V and 7 bases at J, leaving 7 bases unmatched. This TCR was sampled from a human donor who donated a stem cell graft to a child with acute myeloid leukemia. The rearrangement uses TRBV4-2 and TRBJ2-1; 9 nucleotides align to TRBD1. Sample: PBMCs from the stem cell graft donor, taken from the stem cell graft. The DNA of the CDR3 is TGTGCCAGCAGCCACAAACCGGGACAGGGTAATGAGCAGTTCTTC. Protein: CASSHKPGQGNEQFF.